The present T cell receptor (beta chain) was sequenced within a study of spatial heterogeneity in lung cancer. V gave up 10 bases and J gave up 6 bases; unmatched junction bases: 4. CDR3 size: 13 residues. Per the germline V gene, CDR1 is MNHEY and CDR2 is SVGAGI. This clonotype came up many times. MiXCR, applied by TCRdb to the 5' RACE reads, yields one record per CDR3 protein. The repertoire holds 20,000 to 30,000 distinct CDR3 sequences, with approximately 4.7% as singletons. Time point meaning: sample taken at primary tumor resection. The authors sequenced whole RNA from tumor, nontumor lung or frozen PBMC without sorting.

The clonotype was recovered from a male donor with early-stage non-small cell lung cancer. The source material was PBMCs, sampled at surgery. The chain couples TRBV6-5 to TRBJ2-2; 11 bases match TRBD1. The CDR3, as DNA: TGTGCCACCAGGGACAGGGGGGCCGGGGAGCTGTTTTTT. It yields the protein CATRDRGAGELFF.